Detailed here is one T cell receptor (beta chain). This sample was taken from a study of blood T cell repertoires in COVID-19. Study-wide context: Some COVID-19 samples were acute and others convalescent; all came from the United States, Italy and Spain. T cells, B-cell-depleted T cells, or PBMCs provided the cDNA or gDNA that served as material.

Methods used by the authors: Amplification from reference gene primers served as the basis for estimated nucleated cell counts. The method was immunoSEQ multiplex PCR; TCRdb's version includes in-frame clones alone and lacks a portion of them. Clone size and the V and J calls come from that table; the DNA yielded D and trimming. The sample yields roughly 200,000 clones, about 82% seen once. The cohort comprised adults aged about 18 to 100 years residing in approximately 25 US areas. The CDR3 extends over 14 amino acids. The V gene's germline CDR1 is MNHEY and CDR2 SMNVEV (reference sequence). The ends lost 5 bases at V and 5 bases at J; junction bases unmatched: 2.

Material for sequencing was PBMCs or T cells enriched from blood (not recorded which). The receptor's source is a man aged 35-49 years with acute COVID-19. The chain is built from TRBV27 and TRBJ1-6, with 8 nucleotides matching TRBD1. CDR3 in DNA: TGTGCCAGCAGTAGGGGACAGGATAATTCACCCCTCCACTTT. The encoded protein is CASSRGQDNSPLHF.